This T cell receptor (beta chain) was identified during a study of blood T cell repertoires in COVID-19 (dated by TCRdb to about 2020). About the investigation overall: Collaborator samples came from the United States, Italy and Spain and covered acute and convalescent phases of COVID-19. The repertoires were made available in a free public database intended to serve as a resource for research on the immune response to SARS-CoV-2. Where HLA class I and class II types were available, the types were taken from metadata supplied by the sample provider, not from assay-based typing. Samples came from the ongoing ImmuneRACE study (first 160 participants) plus 1,254 subjects from 6 global collaborators. The dataset comprised deeply sampled blood TCRbeta repertoires from subjects exposed to, actively infected with, or recovered from COVID-19. The sample metadata nearly always contained a de-identified subject ID, COVID-19 status, age in years and sex. The prospective study material was composed of cDNA or gDNA derived from T cells, B-cell-depleted T cells, or PBMCs. Findings and caveats that apply to the study as a whole: The amount of clinical and demographic metadata varied by source and participant and was provided uncurated.

The germline V gene specifies SGHAT as CDR1 and FQNNGV as CDR2. The CDR3 holds 16 amino acids from the cysteine to the phenylalanine. The retained sequence is limited to the CDR3, 48 bases, with the frame set at the first base. From V the trimming removes 5 bases and from J it removes 7 bases, while the gene matches leave 13 bases of the junction unaccounted for. For this clone: Its antigen specificity is not known. No clone much larger than this one lies a single base away; base qualities are absent.

The collaborating institutions used their own protocols to collect whole blood in K2EDTA tubes. Collaborator samples were shipped for TCRbeta analysis as frozen whole blood, isolated PBMCs, or DNA extracted from either sample type. TCRbeta CDR3 regions were amplified from genomic DNA by means of the immunoSEQ Assay, a bias-controlled multiplex PCR. As for how the authors treated the data: The number of nucleated cells in each sample was estimated from the amplification of reference gene primers within the assay. To quantify the absolute abundance of each unique TCRbeta CDR3 rearrangement, sequence reads were collapsed and filtered. Productive Simpson clonality was computed per sample as the square root of Simpson's diversity index over productive rearrangements. TCRdb took over this immuneACCESS table, retaining in-frame rearrangements with V and J assigned. Such tables are incomplete; in checked studies, under half of the missing clones stem from an unresolved V gene, and the remainder is unexplained. V and J calls and clone size are copied from that table; D and trimming were computed from the DNA. Across this sample there are approximately 200,000 clones, with about nine tenths seen only once. The biggest ten clones account for 2% to 2.5% of the sample.

This receptor chain uses TRBV11-2 and TRBJ2-1, with 8 middle bases fitting TRBD2. Sequenced material: peripheral blood. The origin of this receptor is a woman between 45 and 60 years old with acute or convalescent COVID-19. At the DNA level, the sequence is TGTGCCAGCAGCCTGACTTTAGCGGGGCAGGGGAATGAGCAGTTCTTC. It codes for CASSLTLAGQGNEQFF.